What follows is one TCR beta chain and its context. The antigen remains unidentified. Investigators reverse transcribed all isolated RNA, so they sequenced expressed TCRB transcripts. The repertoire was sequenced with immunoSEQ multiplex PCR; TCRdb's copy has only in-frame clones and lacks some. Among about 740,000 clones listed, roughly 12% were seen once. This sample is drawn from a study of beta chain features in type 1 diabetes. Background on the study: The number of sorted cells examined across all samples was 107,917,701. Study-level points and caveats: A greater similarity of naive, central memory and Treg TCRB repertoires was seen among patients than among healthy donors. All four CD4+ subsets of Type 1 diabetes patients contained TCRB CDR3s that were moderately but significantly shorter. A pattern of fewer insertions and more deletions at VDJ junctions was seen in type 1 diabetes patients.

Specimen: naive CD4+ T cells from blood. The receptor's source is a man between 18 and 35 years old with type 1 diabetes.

CDR3 DNA: TGTGCCAGCTCACCCCAGGGGTGGACCGGGGAGCTGTTTTTT. Translating it yields CASSPQGWTGELFF. V usage is TRBV18 and J usage is TRBJ2-2, with D perhaps matching TRBD1 (6 bases). The length of the CDR3 is 14 residues. Germline CDR1 reads KGHSH; CDR2 reads LQKENI. V was clipped by 3 bases and J by 5 bases, with 10 bases between them.